This TCR beta chain originates from a study of T cell repertoires in MIS-A myocarditis. The protocol was immunoSEQ multiplex PCR, while the TCRdb copy is restricted to in-frame clones and leaves out a portion. The sample comprises around 10,000 clones, approximately 90% of which are singletons, and 2% to 2.5% rests with the top ten. This clonotype originated in a man between 18 and 29 years old with fulminant myocarditis from multisystem inflammatory syndrome in adults (MIS-A) after COVID-19. The specimen sequenced was thoracic lymph node tissue obtained at autopsy.

CDR3: CASSFIHEQFF. As DNA, the CDR3 is TGTGCCAGCAGTTTTATCCATGAGCAGTTCTTC. V gene TRBV12-3 or TRBV12-4 combines with J gene TRBJ2-1; no firm D call. Trimming took off 3 bases at V and 8 bases at J, with 5 bases between the two ends. The CDR3 contains 11 residues.